This T cell receptor (beta chain) was profiled in a study of T cell responses to AZD1222 COVID-19 vaccine. The study's findings and limits: Breadth and depth of Spike-specific TCRs rose after two AZD1222 doses. Spike-spanning, vaccine-associated CD4 TCRs were dominant at 160-218 and 743-854.

TCRdb's copy holds only in-frame clones and misses some; the assay was immunoSEQ multiplex PCR. Of about 150,000 clones in the sample, around 92% were seen once. Per germline, CDR1 MNHEY and CDR2 SVGAGI. The CDR3 sequence is 13 residues long. The germline V and J ends were trimmed by 6 bases and 6 bases, with 11 bases remaining between them. Regarding this clone: Its target is unknown.

The sequenced sample was peripheral blood, obtained 28 days after the second AZD1222 dose. The source of this sequence is an adult who received the AZD1222 COVID-19 vaccine. V is TRBV6-5 and J is TRBJ2-2; TRBD2 might be the D (6 bases). CDR3 nucleotide sequence: TGTGCCAGCAGCACCTGGGGGGCCGGGGAGCTGTTTTTT. Residues: CASSTWGAGELFF.